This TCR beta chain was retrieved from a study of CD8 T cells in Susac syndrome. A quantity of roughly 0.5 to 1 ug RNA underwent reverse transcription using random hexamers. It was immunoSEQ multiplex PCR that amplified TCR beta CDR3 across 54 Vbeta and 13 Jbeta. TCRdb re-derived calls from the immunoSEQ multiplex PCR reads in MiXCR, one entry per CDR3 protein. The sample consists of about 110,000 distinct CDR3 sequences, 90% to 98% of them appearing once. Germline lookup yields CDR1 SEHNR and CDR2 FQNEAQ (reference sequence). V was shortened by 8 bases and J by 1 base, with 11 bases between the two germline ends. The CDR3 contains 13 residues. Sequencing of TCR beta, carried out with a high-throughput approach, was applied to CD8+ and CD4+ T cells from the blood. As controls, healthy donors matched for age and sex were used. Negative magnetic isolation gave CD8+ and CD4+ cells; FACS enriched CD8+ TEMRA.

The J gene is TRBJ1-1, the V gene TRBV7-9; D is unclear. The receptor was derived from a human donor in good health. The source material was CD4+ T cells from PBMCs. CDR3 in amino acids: CASRSGPNTEAFF. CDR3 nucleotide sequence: TGTGCCAGCCGCTCCGGGCCGAACACTGAAGCTTTCTTT.